These 19 T cell receptor beta chains came from one sample sequenced in a study of regulatory T cells in long-lasting Graves disease. For TCR beta, libraries came from iRepertoire HTBI primers and Arm-PCR of CDR3 regions. TCRdb re-derived calls from the multiplex PCR reads in MiXCR, one entry per CDR3 protein. The sample carries 410,000 or so distinct CDR3 sequences, more than 12% recorded once. Time point here: newly diagnosed GD, antithyroid drugs for less than 3 months. RNA extracted from PBMCs served as the sequencing template. These data were also filed under a second study, of T cells in Graves' hyperthyroidism and ophthalmopathy.

This specimen was peripheral blood mononuclear cells (PBMCs), taken at new diagnosis, from a patient treated with antithyroid drugs. These receptor sequences come from a woman under 40 with Graves disease.

This clonotype was found many times. The chain uses TRBV11-2 and TRBJ2-7; no definite D call. This CDR3 is 13 amino acids long. V was pared by 6 bases and J by 1 base, with 10 bases between. From germline, CDR1 is SGHAT and CDR2 FQNNGV. The CDR3 region is CASRKIVSYEQYF. The DNA of the CDR3 is TGTGCCAGCAGAAAGATCGTTTCCTACGAGCAGTACTTC.

In this sample, this clonotype turned up a few times. The rearrangement links TRBV11-2 to TRBJ2-5, with 8 bases that match TRBD2. J was trimmed by 1 base and V by 5 bases; bases with no gene match: 12. The CDR3 sequence is 17 residues long. Germline V gives CDR1 SGHAT, CDR2 FQNNGV. CDR3 bases: TGTGCCAGCAGCGCCAGACTTAGGACTAGCACCCAAGAGACCCAGTACTTC. This codes for CASSARLRTSTQETQYF.

This clonotype was observed at least ten times. V and J are TRBV30 and TRBJ2-7; D is uncertain. The CDR3 contains 11 residues. Between the trimmed V and J ends, which lost 3 bases and 3 bases, there was a span of 6 bases. Germline assignment: CDR1 GTSNPN and CDR2 SVGIG (reference sequence). CDR3 DNA: TGTGCCTGGAGCATGCGCTACGAGCAGTACTTC. Translation gives CAWSMRYEQYF.

This clonotype was picked up one time. The chain links TRBV28 to TRBJ2-7; maybe TRBD2 (6 bases). CDR1 MDHEN and CDR2 SYDVKM come from the germline V gene. The ends were cut back, 6 bases at V and 7 bases at J, with 28 bases in the middle. The CDR3 extends over 17 amino acids. The CDR3 DNA is TGTGCCAGCAGCACCGTTTTTGGCGGGATCTCCTACGATGAGCAGTACTTC. Translating gives CASSTVFGGISYDEQYF.

V gene TRBV10-3 combines with J gene TRBJ2-3; no clear D gene. V dropped 0 bases and J dropped 4 bases, with 8 bases sitting between them. This CDR3 spans 14 amino acids. CDR1 is ENHRY, CDR2 SYGVKD, per germline. Written as DNA, the CDR3 is TGTGCCATCAGTGAGTCGTATAGTGCAGATACGCAGTATTTT. As protein: CAISESYSADTQYF.

The gene calls are TRBV6-4 and TRBJ2-1; no clear D. The germline V and J ends were trimmed by 2 bases and 7 bases, with 9 bases remaining between them. The CDR3 totals 13 residues. Germline CDR1 and CDR2: MRHNA and SNTAGT. The CDR3 loop reads CASSDPTMNEQFF. DNA for the CDR3: TGTGCCAGCAGTGACCCTACTATGAATGAGCAGTTCTTC.

This clonotype appeared a few times. The chain recombines TRBV4-1 with TRBJ2-7, with a weak D call TRBD1 (6 bases). CDR1 is MGHRA, CDR2 YSYEKL, per germline. The CDR3 covers 15 residues. V was trimmed by 0 bases and J by 6 bases, leaving 15 bases between them. CDR3 amino acids: CASSQEEQGGREQYF. CDR3 in DNA: TGCGCCAGCAGCCAAGAAGAACAGGGCGGGCGCGAGCAGTACTTC.

This clonotype was seen many times. The V gene is TRBV27, the J gene TRBJ2-1; the match to TRBD1 covers 7 bases. V lost 2 bases, J lost 2 bases, and 6 bases stayed unmatched. Looked up from germline, CDR1 is MNHEY and CDR2 is SMNVEV (reference sequence). This CDR3 spans 16 amino acids. CDR3 DNA: TGTGCCAGCAGTTTAATAATAGGGGGCGCCTACAATGAGCAGTTCTTC. Translating it yields CASSLIIGGAYNEQFF.

In regard to this clonotype: A much larger clone lies one base from this, so it may be a read error. This sequence joins TRBV5-6 and TRBJ1-1; D gene uncertain. The V gene's germline CDR1 is SGHDT and CDR2 YYEEEE. This CDR3 has 14 residues. The CDR3 loop reads CASSRGGRNTKAFF. DNA of the CDR3: TGTGCCAGCAGCCGGGGAGGGCGGAACACTAAAGCTTTCTTT. Variable domain in full (rest from reference TRBV5-6 and TRBJ1-1): DAGVTQSPTHLIKTRGQQVTLRCSPKSGHDTVSWYQQALGQGPQFIFQYYEEEERQRGNFPDRFSGHQFPNYSSELNVNALLLGDSALYLCASSRGGRNTKAFFGQGTRLTVV.

The chain joins TRBV4-1 to TRBJ2-7, with a tentative D call TRBD1 (6 bases). Trimming took 1 base from V and 1 from J, leaving 14 bases between them. CDR1 and CDR2 from the germline V gene are MGHRA and YSYEKL. This CDR3 spans 16 amino acids. CDR3 nucleotide sequence: TGCGCCAGCAGCCAAGGCGTCTCGACAGGATCCTACGAGCAGTACTTC. Its protein product is CASSQGVSTGSYEQYF.

At least ten counts were recorded for this clonotype. The V call is TRBV12-3 or TRBV12-4, the J call TRBJ2-1; the match to TRBD2 covers 12 bases. The V and J ends lost 5 bases and 5 bases, in that order; junction bases with no gene match: 4. The CDR3 consists of 15 residues. As DNA, the CDR3 is TGTGCCAGCAGTACAGGACTAGCGGGAAACAATGAGCAGTTCTTC. This gives the protein CASSTGLAGNNEQFF.

This clonotype was seen ten or more times. The chain recombines TRBV3-1 with TRBJ1-5; D possibly corresponds to TRBD1 (5 bases). CDR1 LGHDT and CDR2 YNNKEL come from the germline V gene (reference sequence). Trimming stripped 4 bases from V and 2 bases from J, with 18 bases between. This CDR3 is 17 amino acids long. The CDR3 reads CASSPGHRSAGNQPQHF. The CDR3 nucleotides are TGTGCCAGCAGCCCAGGGCATCGGTCCGCGGGCAATCAGCCCCAGCATTTT.

This clonotype has at least ten counts. In nucleotides, the CDR3 is TGTGCCAGCAGCCCGAGGGGGGATGAGCAGTTCTTC. This gives the protein CASSPRGDEQFF. The V gene is TRBV18, the J gene TRBJ2-1; tentatively, D is TRBD1 or TRBD2 (6 bases each). Germline V gene lookup returns CDR1 KGHSH and CDR2 LQKENI. The ends were cut back, 8 bases at V and 8 bases at J, with 13 bases in the middle. The CDR3 runs to 12 residues.

The J gene is TRBJ2-7, the V gene TRBV5-4; weak D call: TRBD1 (6 bases). This CDR3 has 14 residues. Germline lookup yields CDR1 SGHNT and CDR2 YYREEE (reference sequence). Trimming took off 4 bases at V and 4 bases at J, with 15 bases between the two ends. The CDR3 bases are TGTGCCAGCAGCCACGGCGACAGGCCTTACGAGCAGTACTTC. It translates to CASSHGDRPYEQYF.

The chain is built from TRBV20-1 and TRBJ2-1; D may match TRBD1 or TRBD2 (6 bases each). Between the trimmed V and J ends, which lost 5 bases and 5 bases, there was a span of 22 bases. This CDR3 comprises 16 residues. Germline CDR1 and CDR2: DFQATT and SNEGSKA (reference sequence). As DNA, the CDR3 is TGCAGTGCTGATTGCCTCAGGGCCCGGGGGCACAATGAGCAGTTCTTC. Protein product: CSADCLRARGHNEQFF.

This clonotype was seen ten or more times. The rearrangement joins TRBV2 to TRBJ2-1, with 7 bases that match TRBD1. This CDR3 has 13 residues. V was clipped by 5 bases and J by 9 bases; unmatched bases: 7. CDR1 is SNHLY and CDR2 is FYNNEI in the germline V gene. The CDR3 loop reads CASSQQGWGEQFF. Here the CDR3 DNA reads TGTGCCAGCAGTCAACAGGGGTGGGGTGAGCAGTTCTTC. Filled out from reference TRBV2 and TRBJ2-1, the complete variable domain reads EPEVTQTPSHQVTQMGQEVILRCVPISNHLYFYWYRQILGQKVEFLVSFYNNEISEKSEIFDDQFSVERPDGSNFTLKIRSTKLEDSAMYFCASSQQGWGEQFFGPGTRLTVL.

This chain uses TRBV29-1 with TRBJ2-7, with TRBD2 matching over 8 bases. This CDR3 has 13 amino acids. Trimming at V came to 5 bases and at J to 7 bases, leaving 10 bases not matched to a gene. Looked up from germline, CDR1 is SQVTM and CDR2 is ANQGSEA. The CDR3 coding sequence is TGCAGCGTTCGGGAGGGAGGGCCGGGTGAGCAGTACTTC. Translation: CSVREGGPGEQYF.

The V call is TRBV7-3, the J call TRBJ2-5; D could derive from TRBD1 or TRBD2 (6 bases each). The CDR3 is 15 amino acids. Germline-derived CDR1 and CDR2 are SGHTA and FQGTGA. Trimming left V 5 bases short and J 4 bases short, with 17 bases between. CDR3 in amino acids: CASSNLGGPLETQYF. DNA of the CDR3: TGTGCCAGCAGCAACCTGGGGGGCCCTTTAGAGACCCAGTACTTC. Together with reference TRBV7-3 and TRBJ2-5, the CDR3 gives the full variable domain: GAGVSQTPSNKVTEKGKYVELRCDPISGHTALYWYRQSLGQGPEFLIYFQGTGAADDSGLPNDRFFAVRPEGSVSTLKIQRTERGDSAVYLCASSNLGGPLETQYFGPGTRLLVL.

There are a few counts of this clonotype. At one boundary the junction diverges from the germline segment, which might be a read error. V and J are TRBV7-7 and TRBJ2-7, with 9 nucleotides matching TRBD1. The CDR3 contains 16 residues. Germline V gene lookup returns CDR1 SSHAT and CDR2 FNYEAQ (reference sequence). The DNA for the CDR3 is TGTGCTAGCAGCCCCGGGACAGGGAGTTTGGAGGGGGAGCAGTACTTC. Protein product: CASSPGTGSLEGEQYF. Looking up the rest from reference TRBV7-7 and TRBJ2-7 gives the full variable domain: GAGVSQSPRYKVTKRGQDVTLRCDPISSHATLYWYQQALGQGPEFLTYFNYEAQPDKSGLPSDRFSAERPEGSISTLTIQRTEQRDSAMYRCASSPGTGSLEGEQYFGPGTRLTVT.